This T cell receptor beta chain was sequenced in a study of blood T cell repertoires in COVID-19. Study information: The United States, Italy and Spain provided the acute and convalescent COVID-19 samples. Nucleic acid was either cDNA or gDNA, and it came from T cells, B-cell-depleted T cells, or PBMCs.

As processed by the authors: Reference gene primer amplification yielded estimated nucleated cell counts. Produced via immunoSEQ multiplex PCR; TCRdb's table is partial and in-frame only. That table gives V, J and clone size, and the DNA gave D and trimming. The sample gives some 140,000 clones, roughly 80% of which show up once; 5% to 6% is in the top ten. This receptor was taken from a middle-aged man with acute COVID-19. Sequenced material: PBMCs or T cells enriched from blood (not recorded which).

The DNA for the CDR3 is TGTGCCAGCAGCCTTACCCTATATACAGACAGGGCTGGAAACACCATATATTTT. The encoded protein is CASSLTLYTDRAGNTIYF. J is TRBJ1-3 and V is TRBV7-6; 7 positions match TRBD1. CDR3 size: 18 residues. V gave up 5 bases and J gave up 2 bases; unmatched junction bases: 15. The germline gives CDR1 SGHVS, CDR2 FNYEAQ.